One sample yielded the 3 T cell receptor beta chains listed below, sequenced in a study of blood T cell repertoires in COVID-19. Here immunoSEQ multiplex PCR was the method, and the copy in TCRdb shows in-frame clones only, minus some. The sample carries 100,000 to 150,000 clones, roughly 85% recorded once. Material: peripheral blood. The receptor set was obtained from a woman older than 75 with COVID-19, enrolled during active disease.

This clone was recorded once. The chain recombines TRBV12-3 or TRBV12-4 with TRBJ1-1; D is unresolved. Trimming cost V 4 bases and J 6 bases, with 9 bases left between them. This CDR3 is 12 amino acids long. The CDR3 DNA sequence: TGTGCCAGCAGTTCAGGTCTCGCTGAAGCTTTCTTT. Its translation: CASSSGLAEAFF.

The chain uses TRBV7-9 and TRBJ1-5; tentatively, D is TRBD1 (5 bases). This CDR3 has 13 residues. Trimming pared 8 bases from V and 2 bases from J, leaving 10 bases between. The germline V gene encodes CDR1 SEHNR and CDR2 FQNEAQ (reference sequence). The CDR3 region has the DNA TGTGCCAGCGGAGGGGATGGCAATCAGCCCCAGCATTTT. It translates to CASGGDGNQPQHF. Looking up the rest from reference TRBV7-9 and TRBJ1-5 gives the full variable domain: DTGVSQNPRHKITKRGQNVTFRCDPISEHNRLYWYRQTLGQGPEFLTYFQNEAQLEKSRLLSDRFSAERPKGSFSTLEIQRTEQGDSAMYLCASGGDGNQPQHFGDGTRLSIL.

The chain employs TRBV19 and TRBJ2-3; D may be TRBD1 (6 bases). Germline loops: CDR1 LNHDA, CDR2 SQIVND (reference sequence). The CDR3 runs to 16 residues. V dropped 8 bases and J dropped 0 bases, with 18 bases sitting between them. This chain's CDR3 is CASSPKTGRSTDTQYF. CDR3 nucleotide sequence: TGTGCCAGTTCGCCGAAAACAGGGAGAAGCACAGATACGCAGTATTTT.